The source of this TCR beta chain is a study of blood T cell repertoires in COVID-19. Across the study: Researchers got acute and convalescent COVID-19 samples from the United States, Italy and Spain. T cells, B-cell-depleted T cells, or PBMCs provided the cDNA or gDNA that served as material.

CDR3 length equals 15 residues. V lost 2 bases, J lost 0 bases, and 5 bases lay in between. CDR1 is MNHEY, CDR2 SVGAGI, per germline. Original processing methods: Scientists estimated how many nucleated cells there were by amplifying reference gene primers. Profiling relied on immunoSEQ multiplex PCR, and the TCRdb table lists in-frame clones only, not all of them. For V, J and clone size, that table is used; D and trimming come from the DNA. Of 55,000 to 70,000 clones in the sample, roughly 82% were seen once. This sequence joins TRBV6-5 and TRBJ2-6; D gene uncertain. The TCR sequence derives from a woman aged 60-75 years with acute or convalescent COVID-19. The specimen was peripheral blood. The CDR3 protein is CASSYVYSGANVLTF. The CDR3 bases are TGTGCCAGCAGTTACGTCTACTCTGGGGCCAACGTCCTGACTTTC.